One sample yielded the 5 T cell receptor beta chains listed below, sequenced in a study of T cells in Graves' hyperthyroidism and ophthalmopathy. TCR beta CDR3 regions were amplified from RNA transcripts. Primed by the HTBI set, a first-round RT-PCR was run on the TCR CDR3. MiXCR, applied by TCRdb to the multiplex PCR reads, yields one record per CDR3 protein. The table includes 500,000 to 800,000 distinct CDR3 sequences, about 15% detected once. Material for sequencing was blood. The receptors were sampled from a woman aged 45 to 65 with Graves' ophthalmopathy.

The V and J genes are TRBV6-2 or TRBV6-3 and TRBJ2-2; weak D call: TRBD1 (5 bases). Germline V gives CDR1 MNHEY, CDR2 SVGEGT. The germline V and J ends were trimmed by 6 bases and 5 bases, with 13 bases remaining between them. CDR3 length equals 14 residues. CDR3 loop: CASSPDQGTGELFF. CDR3 in DNA: TGTGCCAGCAGCCCAGACCAGGGAACCGGGGAGCTGTTTTTT.

This clonotype was recorded at least ten times. V is TRBV30 and J is TRBJ1-3, with D tentatively TRBD1 (5 bases). Trimming took off 2 bases at V and 2 bases at J, with 10 bases between the two ends. CDR1 and CDR2 (germline): GTSNPN, SVGIG (reference sequence). This CDR3 contains 14 residues. The CDR3, as DNA: TGTGCCTGGAGTCCGACGGGACCTGGAAACACCATATATTTT. It specifies CAWSPTGPGNTIYF.

This clonotype was picked up many times. The chain has TRBV28 and TRBJ2-7; maybe TRBD1 (5 bases). The CDR3 runs 15 residues. CDR1 is MDHEN and CDR2 is SYDVKM in the germline V gene. V lost 7 bases to trimming and J lost 4 bases, with 20 bases between them. The CDR3 sequence: CASTGITGRPYEQYF. The CDR3 region has the DNA TGTGCCAGCACCGGCATCACAGGCCGGCCGTACGAGCAGTACTTC.

This chain links TRBV12-3 or TRBV12-4 with TRBJ1-3; D possibly corresponds to TRBD1 (6 bases). The CDR3 length is 17 residues. Between the trimmed V and J ends, which lost 3 bases and 0 bases, there was a span of 15 bases. CDR3 loop: CASSFGTHADSGNTIYF. The CDR3 DNA sequence: TGTGCCAGCAGTTTCGGGACACATGCAGACTCTGGAAACACCATATATTTT.

Here the CDR3 reads CATSETSDRAITDTQYF. The CDR3 bases are TGTGCCACCAGCGAAACCTCGGACAGGGCCATCACAGATACGCAGTATTTT. The chain couples TRBV15 to TRBJ2-3; 8 bases line up with TRBD1. The CDR3 totals 17 residues. Germline assignment: CDR1 LNHNV and CDR2 YYDKDF (reference sequence). The trim removed 5 bases at V and 2 bases at J, leaving 12 bases unmatched.